This is a list of T cell receptor beta chains from one sample in a study of shared clonotypes between healthy human individuals. Profiling relied on immunoSEQ multiplex PCR, and the TCRdb table lists in-frame clones only, not all of them. The sample lists hundreds of thousands of clones; more than 60% were seen once. Sequenced sample: memory CD4+ T cells sorted from blood. The receptors derive from a man aged 30-40 years in good health. Each CDR3 is given with its conserved first and last residue. A D gene is named only where the DNA matches it firmly. Not every row has a clone size; where given, it reads once, few, many or a size class.

j_gene: TRBJ2-4
d_gene: -
v_gene: TRBV5-1
abundance: -
len: 14
CDR3aa: CASSFSKAKNIQYF
CDR3nt: TGCGCCAGCAGCTTCAGTAAAGCCAAAAACATTCAGTACTTC

j_gene: TRBJ2-4
d_gene: -
v_gene: TRBV6-6
abundance: -
len: 15
CDR3aa: CASREGGVAKNIQYF
CDR3nt: TGTGCCAGCAGGGAGGGGGGCGTAGCCAAAAACATTCAGTACTTC

j_gene: TRBJ1-2
d_gene: -
v_gene: TRBV11-2
abundance: -
len: 13
CDR3aa: CASRDTRGYGYTF
CDR3nt: TGTGCCAGCAGGGATACCCGAGGCTATGGCTACACCTTC

j_gene: TRBJ2-2
d_gene: -
v_gene: TRBV18
abundance: -
len: 13
CDR3aa: CASSPPNTGELFF
CDR3nt: TGTGCCAGCTCACCACCCAACACCGGGGAGCTGTTTTTT

j_gene: TRBJ2-2
d_gene: -
v_gene: TRBV28
abundance: few
len: 17
CDR3aa: CASSPALGLEDTGELFF
CDR3nt: TGTGCCAGCAGCCCGGCCCTGGGGCTCGAGGACACCGGGGAGCTGTTTTTT

j_gene: TRBJ2-1
d_gene: -
v_gene: TRBV5-5
abundance: -
len: 16
CDR3aa: CASSLERFTAYNEQFF
CDR3nt: TGTGCCAGCAGCTTGGAGAGATTCACGGCTTACAATGAGCAGTTCTTC

j_gene: TRBJ2-4
d_gene: -
v_gene: TRBV25-1
abundance: few
len: 14
CDR3aa: CASSEGVAKNIQYF
CDR3nt: TGTGCCAGCAGTGAAGGGGTAGCCAAAAACATTCAGTACTTC

j_gene: TRBJ2-7
d_gene: -
v_gene: TRBV7-2
abundance: -
len: 14
CDR3aa: CASSLDRTSYEQYF
CDR3nt: TGTGCCAGCAGCTTAGACAGAACCTCCTACGAGCAGTACTTC

j_gene: TRBJ2-1
d_gene: TRBD2
v_gene: TRBV7-9
abundance: many
len: 14
CDR3aa: CASSLASLAAEQFF
CDR3nt: TGTGCCAGCAGCTTAGCCTCCCTAGCGGCTGAGCAGTTCTTC

j_gene: TRBJ2-7
d_gene: -
v_gene: TRBV7-9
abundance: -
len: 16
CDR3aa: CASSLVGGRDSYEQYF
CDR3nt: TGTGCCAGCAGCCTGGTGGGGGGCAGGGACTCCTACGAGCAGTACTTC

j_gene: TRBJ1-2
d_gene: TRBD1
v_gene: TRBV27
abundance: many
len: 13
CDR3aa: CASRRTGYYGYTF
CDR3nt: TGTGCCAGCAGGAGGACAGGGTACTATGGCTACACCTTC

j_gene: TRBJ2-5
d_gene: TRBD2
v_gene: TRBV27
abundance: -
len: 14
CDR3aa: CASRRLAGLETQYF
CDR3nt: TGTGCCAGCCGTCGGCTAGCGGGATTAGAGACCCAGTACTTC

j_gene: TRBJ2-3
d_gene: -
v_gene: TRBV5-1
abundance: -
len: 14
CDR3aa: CASSLSVNTDTQYF
CDR3nt: TGCGCCAGCAGCTTATCGGTAAACACAGATACGCAGTATTTT

j_gene: TRBJ2-3
d_gene: -
v_gene: TRBV6-5
abundance: -
len: 15
CDR3aa: CASSYELGSTDTQYF
CDR3nt: TGTGCCAGCAGTTATGAACTAGGAAGCACAGATACGCAGTATTTT

j_gene: TRBJ2-7
d_gene: -
v_gene: TRBV5-8
abundance: many
len: 13
CDR3aa: CASSRGQAYEQYF
CDR3nt: TGTGCCAGCAGCCGGGGACAAGCCTACGAGCAGTACTTC

j_gene: TRBJ2-7
d_gene: TRBD2
v_gene: TRBV19
abundance: -
len: 15
CDR3aa: CASGSFSGSLSEQYF
CDR3nt: TGTGCCAGTGGATCATTTAGCGGGAGTCTTTCCGAGCAGTACTTC

j_gene: TRBJ2-5
d_gene: TRBD2
v_gene: TRBV7-2
abundance: -
len: 15
CDR3aa: CASSLGLAGVKTQYF
CDR3nt: TGTGCCAGCAGCCTAGGACTAGCGGGAGTAAAGACCCAGTACTTC

j_gene: TRBJ2-3
d_gene: -
v_gene: TRBV15
abundance: once
len: 13
CDR3aa: CATSRDRSDTQYF
CDR3nt: TGTGCCACCAGCAGAGACCGGTCAGATACGCAGTATTTT

j_gene: TRBJ1-2
d_gene: -
v_gene: TRBV5-5
abundance: many
len: 16
CDR3aa: CASSSLVQGSQYGYTF
CDR3nt: TGTGCCAGCAGCTCGTTGGTCCAGGGGAGTCAGTATGGCTACACCTTC

j_gene: TRBJ2-7
d_gene: -
v_gene: TRBV7-9
abundance: many
len: 15
CDR3aa: CASSLLGQGGHEQYF
CDR3nt: TGTGCCAGCAGCTTATTGGGGCAGGGCGGCCACGAGCAGTACTTC